The clone carrying this T cell receptor (beta chain) occurred many times. Its specificity is unknown. A TCRbeta library incorporating unique molecular identifiers was prepared. TCRdb independently ran MiXCR on the PCR reads; one entry per CDR3 protein. Of hundreds of thousands of distinct CDR3 sequences listed, around 10% are singletons. This sample is part of a study of T-cell reconstitution after alpha-beta-depleted transplantation in children. General observations from the study: By about two months after transplant, alpha-beta T cells reportedly arose from several hundred graft clones that had expanded. TCRbeta diversity was high at day 60 in some patients (a result of surviving recipient T cells and thymic progenitors). By one year post-transplant, T-cell counts and diversity largely arose from T cells that were newly produced.

CDR1 and CDR2 (germline): LGHDT, YNNKEL (reference sequence). The V end lost 1 base, the J end lost 4 bases, and 15 bases lay between the germline ends. The CDR3 consists of 16 residues. The material was peripheral blood, obtained 180 days after TCRalphabeta/CD19-depleted stem cell transplant. The genes are TRBV3-1 and TRBJ2-3; the D gene is possibly TRBD2 (5 bases). This clonotype was obtained from a male patient aged 2-9 years who had a stem cell transplant for chronic granulomatous disease, so the T cells may come from the graft donor. The chain's CDR3 is CASSQALTSFSDTQYF. Written as DNA, the CDR3 is TGTGCCAGCAGCCAAGCCCTTACTAGTTTCTCAGATACGCAGTATTTT.